This T cell receptor (beta chain) was sequenced during a study of blood T cells in healthy people across ages. Broader study findings: Long-lived donors had more naive CD4+ cells and higher diversity than aged donors. TCR beta diversity per million T cells fell roughly linearly with age.

V lost 3 bases to trimming and J lost 11 bases, with 22 bases between them. This CDR3 has 15 amino acids. A note on this clonotype: Its antigen remains unidentified.

Alongside a J-beta primer mix, a sample-barcoded 5' primer served in a second PCR lasting roughly 7 to 11 cycles. A template-switch adaptor with 12 random nucleotides tagged each cDNA molecule. From each sample, at least 2.5 million paired-end reads containing CDR3 were obtained. MiXCR was run by TCRdb on the 5' RACE reads, yielding one entry per CDR3 protein. Of about 970,000 distinct CDR3 sequences listed, about 51% were seen once; the top ten hold about a fifth. The sequenced material came from blood. This chain joins TRBV12-3 or TRBV12-4 and TRBJ2-5; possible D gene TRBD2, 6 bases. This TCR derives from a woman aged 60 to 75 in good health. CDR3 DNA sequence: TGTGCCAGCAGTTTTGGGCGGGGACTGAACAATGAGCAGTACTTC. Its translation is CASSFGRGLNNEQYF.